This T cell receptor beta chain is from a study of blood T cell repertoires in COVID-19. At the level of the study: Sample material is recorded as cDNA or gDNA derived from T cells, B-cell-depleted T cells, or PBMCs.

Germline CDR1 SNHLY, CDR2 FYNNEI. V lost 2 bases to trimming and J lost 8 bases, with 13 bases between them. The CDR3 has 14 amino acids. Everyone who took part was about 18 to 90 years old, and they came from 24 US areas. The recovered donors of Cohort 3 showed two negative PCRs, clearance, or symptom resolution. In the source study's methods: Researchers report that nucleated cell counts were estimated from reference gene primer amplification. Assay: immunoSEQ multiplex PCR; the TCRdb copy retains only in-frame clones and omits some. The V and J calls and clone size come from that table; D and trimming were worked out from the DNA. Of over 250,000 clones in the sample, roughly 90% were seen once.

This sequence joins TRBV2 and TRBJ2-1, with D possibly matching TRBD1 (6 bases). The TCR originated in a woman in her 30s who had recovered from COVID-19. Specimen: PBMCs or T cells enriched from blood (not recorded which). The CDR3 DNA reads as TGTGCCAGCAGTGAAAACCTAGCAGGGGATGAGCAGTTCTTC. Its translation: CASSENLAGDEQFF.